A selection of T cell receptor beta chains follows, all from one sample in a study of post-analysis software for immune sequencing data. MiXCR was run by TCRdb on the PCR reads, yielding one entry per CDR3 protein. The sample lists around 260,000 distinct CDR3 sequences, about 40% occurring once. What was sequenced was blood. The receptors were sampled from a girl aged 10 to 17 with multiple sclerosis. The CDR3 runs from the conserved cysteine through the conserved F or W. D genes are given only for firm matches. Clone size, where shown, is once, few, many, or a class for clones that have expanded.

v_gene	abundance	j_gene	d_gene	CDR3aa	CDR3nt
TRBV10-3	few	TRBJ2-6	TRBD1	CAISPGTGNGANVLTF	TGTGCCATCAGTCCCGGGACAGGGAACGGGGCCAACGTCCTGACTTTC
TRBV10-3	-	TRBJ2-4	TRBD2	CAISESSGRGTKNIQYF	TGTGCCATCAGTGAGTCGAGCGGGAGGGGGACCAAAAACATTCAGTACTTC
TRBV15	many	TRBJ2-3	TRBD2	CATQFEGRATDTQYF	TGTGCCACCCAGTTCGAAGGGAGGGCCACAGATACGCAGTATTTT
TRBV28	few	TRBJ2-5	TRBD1	CASSQGGQGQETQYF	TGTGCCAGCAGTCAGGGGGGACAGGGACAAGAGACCCAGTACTTC
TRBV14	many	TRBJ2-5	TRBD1	CASNQGPGTGEKTQYF	TGTGCCAGCAACCAAGGCCCCGGGACAGGGGAGAAGACCCAGTACTTC
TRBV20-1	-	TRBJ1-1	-	CSARVWGGAFF	TGCAGTGCTAGAGTTTGGGGTGGAGCTTTCTTT
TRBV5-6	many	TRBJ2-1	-	CASTSYAYNEQFF	TGTGCCAGCACCTCCTATGCTTACAATGAGCAGTTCTTC
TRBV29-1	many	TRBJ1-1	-	CSVTGRVNTEAFF	TGCAGCGTGACCGGGAGAGTGAACACTGAAGCTTTCTTT
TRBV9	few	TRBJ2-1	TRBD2	CASGLVGTSLTNEQFF	TGTGCCAGCGGCCTAGTCGGGACTAGCCTCACCAATGAGCAGTTCTTC
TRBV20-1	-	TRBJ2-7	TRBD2	CSGLLTSGLYEQYF	TGCAGTGGACTTTTGACTAGCGGCCTTTACGAGCAGTACTTC
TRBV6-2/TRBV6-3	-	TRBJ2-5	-	CASSYVTAQETQYF	TGTGCCAGCAGTTATGTGACAGCTCAAGAGACCCAGTACTTC
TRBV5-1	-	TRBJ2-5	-	CASTGGTLKQEQYF	TGCGCCAGCACGGGCGGGACTTTAAAACAAGAGCAGTACTTC
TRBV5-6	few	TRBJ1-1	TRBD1	CASSDEDRGSTEAFF	TGTGCCAGCAGCGACGAAGACAGGGGCTCCACTGAAGCTTTCTTT
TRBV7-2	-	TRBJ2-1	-	CASSLAGAGVHYNEQFF	TGTGCCAGCAGCTTAGCAGGGGCCGGAGTGCATTACAATGAGCAGTTCTTC
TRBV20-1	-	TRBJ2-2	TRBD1	CSVRRGQGDTGELFF	TGCAGTGTCAGAAGAGGGCAGGGGGACACCGGGGAGCTGTTTTTT
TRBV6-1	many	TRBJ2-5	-	CASSEAPETQYF	TGTGCCAGCAGTGAGGCCCCGGAGACCCAGTACTTC
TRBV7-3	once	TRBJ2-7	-	CASSREPMVGEQYF	TGTGCCAGCAGCCGGGAGCCGATGGTGGGCGAGCAGTACTTC
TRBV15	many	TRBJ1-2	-	CATSREGTSYGYTF	TGTGCCACCAGCAGAGAAGGGACAAGCTATGGCTACACCTTC
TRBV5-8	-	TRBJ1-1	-	CASSPRHRSFMNTEAFF	TGTGCCAGCAGTCCCCGACACCGGAGTTTCATGAACACTGAAGCTTTCTTT
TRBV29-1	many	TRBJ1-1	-	CSVEFPGGRGTEAFF	TGCAGCGTTGAATTTCCGGGGGGGCGAGGCACTGAAGCTTTCTTT
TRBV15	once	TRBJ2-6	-	CATSRDMLAGAGANVLTF	TGTGCCACCAGCAGAGATATGCTGGCGGGCGCCGGGGCCAACGTCCTGACTTTC
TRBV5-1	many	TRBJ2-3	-	CASSLNTGALLQYF	TGCGCCAGCAGCTTAAATACGGGGGCCCTACTTCAGTATTTT
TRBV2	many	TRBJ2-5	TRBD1	CASSGLQGRETQYF	TGTGCCAGCAGCGGATTACAGGGGCGGGAGACCCAGTACTTC
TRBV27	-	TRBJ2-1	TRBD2	CASAFDGGNEQFF	TGTGCCAGCGCGTTTGACGGGGGGAATGAGCAGTTCTTC
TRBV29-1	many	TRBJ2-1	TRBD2	CSLGLAGGREQFF	TGCAGCCTAGGACTAGCGGGGGGGCGAGAGCAGTTCTTC
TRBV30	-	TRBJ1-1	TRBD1	CAWSGWTDRGLKTEAFF	TGTGCCTGGAGTGGGTGGACGGACAGGGGGCTGAAAACTGAAGCTTTCTTT
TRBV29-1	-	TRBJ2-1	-	CSGGFGRETQFF	TGCAGCGGAGGGTTCGGGCGAGAGACCCAGTTCTTC
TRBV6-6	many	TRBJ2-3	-	CASSYGSDTQYF	TGTGCCAGCAGTTACGGGAGCGATACGCAGTATTTT
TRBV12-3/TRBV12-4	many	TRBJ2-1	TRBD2	CASSFLGTTRTDEQFF	TGTGCCAGCAGCTTCCTAGGGACTACCAGGACTGATGAGCAGTTCTTC
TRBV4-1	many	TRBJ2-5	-	CASSQNTGYETQYF	TGCGCCAGCAGCCAGAACACGGGTTACGAGACCCAGTACTTC
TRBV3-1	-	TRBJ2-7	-	CASSRDGRSYEQYF	TGTGCCAGCAGCCGGGACGGGCGCTCCTACGAGCAGTACTTC
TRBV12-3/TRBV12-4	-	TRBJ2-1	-	CASTPPGLGDEQFF	TGTGCCAGCACTCCTCCGGGGTTGGGGGATGAGCAGTTCTTC
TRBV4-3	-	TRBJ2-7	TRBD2	CASSLGTSRYEQYF	TGCGCCAGCAGCCTCGGGACTAGTAGGTACGAGCAGTACTTC
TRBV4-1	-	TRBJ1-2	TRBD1	CASSQAPGQGKDGYTF	TGCGCCAGCAGCCAAGCTCCGGGACAGGGTAAGGATGGCTACACCTTC
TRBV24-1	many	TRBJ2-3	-	CATSDKGGYADTQYF	TGTGCCACCAGTGATAAAGGGGGGTACGCAGATACGCAGTATTTT
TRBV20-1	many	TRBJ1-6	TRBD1	CSAWTGTGFGSPLHF	TGCAGTGCTTGGACCGGGACAGGGTTTGGTTCACCCCTCCACTTT
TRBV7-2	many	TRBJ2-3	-	CASSLAASATTDTQYF	TGTGCCAGCAGCTTAGCGGCTAGCGCGACTACAGATACGCAGTATTTT
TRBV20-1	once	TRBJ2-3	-	CSARGPRGSSSTDTQYF	TGCAGTGCTAGAGGCCCTCGGGGGAGCAGTAGCACAGATACGCAGTATTTT
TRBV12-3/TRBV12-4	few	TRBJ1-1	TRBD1	CASSQQGDTEAFF	TGTGCCAGCTCTCAACAGGGGGACACTGAAGCTTTCTTT
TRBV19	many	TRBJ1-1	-	CASIRTNTEAFF	TGTGCCAGTATTCGGACAAACACTGAAGCTTTCTTT
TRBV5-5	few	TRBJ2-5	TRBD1	CASSLVGTGDVQETQYF	TGTGCCAGCAGCTTGGTGGGGACAGGGGACGTCCAAGAGACCCAGTACTTC
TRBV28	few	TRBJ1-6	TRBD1	CASSPPQGLSPLHF	TGTGCCAGCAGTCCCCCACAGGGGCTGTCACCCCTCCACTTT
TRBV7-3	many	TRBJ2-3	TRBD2	CASSVLAAPTDTQYF	TGTGCCAGCAGCGTTCTAGCGGCCCCGACAGATACGCAGTATTTT
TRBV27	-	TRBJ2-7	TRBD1	CASSSGQAKLAQYF	TGTGCCAGCAGTTCCGGACAGGCGAAGTTGGCCCAGTACTTC
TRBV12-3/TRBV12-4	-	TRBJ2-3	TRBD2	CATLSGVTTDTQYF	TGTGCCACCCTGAGCGGGGTCACCACAGATACGCAGTATTTT
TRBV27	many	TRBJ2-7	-	CASRAGLAGGLYF	TGTGCCAGCAGGGCGGGGTTAGCCGGGGGTCTGTACTTC
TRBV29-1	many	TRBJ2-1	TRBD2	CSVPGASGINEQFF	TGCAGCGTACCAGGGGCTAGCGGGATAAATGAGCAGTTCTTC
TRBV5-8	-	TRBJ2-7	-	CASSPLGGQGRYEQYF	TGTGCCAGCAGCCCCCTAGGCGGCCAAGGTCGATACGAGCAGTACTTC
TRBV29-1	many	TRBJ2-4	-	CSVAPNGQAGNIQYF	TGCAGCGTCGCCCCGAACGGGCAGGCGGGAAACATTCAGTACTTC
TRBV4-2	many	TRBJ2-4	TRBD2	CASSQASGGAAIQYF	TGTGCCAGCAGCCAAGCAAGCGGGGGGGCGGCCATTCAGTACTTC
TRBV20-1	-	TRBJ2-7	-	CSARPRGGHYEQYF	TGCAGTGCTCGCCCTAGAGGAGGGCATTACGAGCAGTACTTC
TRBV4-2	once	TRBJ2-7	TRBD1	CASSPRQGGWSNYEQYF	TGTGCCAGCAGCCCGAGACAGGGTGGCTGGTCGAACTACGAGCAGTACTTC
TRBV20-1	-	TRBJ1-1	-	CSARDNTEAFF	TGCAGTGCTAGGGATAACACTGAAGCTTTCTTT
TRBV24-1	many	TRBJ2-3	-	CATSEGRTDTQYF	TGTGCCACCAGTGAAGGGAGGACAGATACGCAGTATTTT
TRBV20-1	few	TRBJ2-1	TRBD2	CSASGTSRYNEQFF	TGCAGTGCCTCAGGGACTAGCAGGTACAATGAGCAGTTCTTC
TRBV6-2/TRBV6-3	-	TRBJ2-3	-	CASSRDQRTDTQYF	TGTGCCAGCAGTCGGGACCAGCGCACAGATACGCAGTATTTT
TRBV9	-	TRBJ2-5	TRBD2	CASSVGASGGVETQYF	TGTGCCAGCAGCGTAGGTGCTAGCGGGGGTGTGGAGACCCAGTACTTC